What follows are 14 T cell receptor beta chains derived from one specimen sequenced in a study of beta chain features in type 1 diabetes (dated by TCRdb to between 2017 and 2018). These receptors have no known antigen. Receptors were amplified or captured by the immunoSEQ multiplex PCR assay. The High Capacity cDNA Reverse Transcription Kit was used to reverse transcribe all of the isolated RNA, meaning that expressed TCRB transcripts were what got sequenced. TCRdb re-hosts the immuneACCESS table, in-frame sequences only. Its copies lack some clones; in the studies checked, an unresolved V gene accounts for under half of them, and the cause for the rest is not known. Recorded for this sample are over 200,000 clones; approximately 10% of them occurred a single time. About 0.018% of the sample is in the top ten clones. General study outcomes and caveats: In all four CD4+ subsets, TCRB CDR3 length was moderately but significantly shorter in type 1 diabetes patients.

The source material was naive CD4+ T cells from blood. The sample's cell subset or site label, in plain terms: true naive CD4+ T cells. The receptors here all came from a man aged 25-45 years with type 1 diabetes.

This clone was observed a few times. The CDR3 is CASSLRGTDTQYF. The CDR3 bases are TGCGCCAGCAGCTTGCGAGGGACAGATACGCAGTATTTT. The chain employs TRBV5-1 and TRBJ2-3, with TRBD2 as a possible D gene (5 bases). V dropped 1 base and J dropped 3 bases, with 6 bases sitting between them. CDR1 is SGHRS and CDR2 is YFSETQ in the germline V gene. CDR3 size: 13 residues.

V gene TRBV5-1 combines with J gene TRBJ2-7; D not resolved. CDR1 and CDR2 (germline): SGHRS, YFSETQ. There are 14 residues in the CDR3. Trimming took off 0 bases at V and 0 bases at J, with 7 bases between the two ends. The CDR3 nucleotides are TGCGCCAGCAGCTTGGAACAGCTCTCCTACGAGCAGTACTTC. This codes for CASSLEQLSYEQYF. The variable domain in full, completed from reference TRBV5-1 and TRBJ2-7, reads KAGVTQTPRYLIKTRGQQVTLSCSPISGHRSVSWYQQTPGQGLQFLFEYFSETQRNKGNFPGRFSGRQFSNSRSEMNVSTLELGDSALYLCASSLEQLSYEQYFGPGTRLTVT.

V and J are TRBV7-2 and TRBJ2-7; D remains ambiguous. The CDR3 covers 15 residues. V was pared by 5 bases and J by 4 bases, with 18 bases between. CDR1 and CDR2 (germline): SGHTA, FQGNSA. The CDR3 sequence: CASSLGPTSSYEQYF. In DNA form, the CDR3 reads TGTGCCAGCAGCCTAGGTCCGACTTCTAGTTACGAGCAGTACTTC.

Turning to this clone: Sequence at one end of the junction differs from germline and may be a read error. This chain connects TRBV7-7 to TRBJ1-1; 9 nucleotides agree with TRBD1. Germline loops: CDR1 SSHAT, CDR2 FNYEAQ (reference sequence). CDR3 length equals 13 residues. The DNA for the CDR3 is TGTGCTAGCAGCTTGGACAGGGGCACTGAAGCTTTCTTT. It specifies CASSLDRGTEAFF.

In DNA form, the CDR3 reads TGCGCCAGCAGCCAAGTCAGCTCTGGAAACACCATATATTTT. Translating gives CASSQVSSGNTIYF. The rearrangement uses TRBV4-1 and TRBJ1-3; D gene uncertain. CDR1 and CDR2 from the germline V gene are MGHRA and YSYEKL. V shed 1 base and J shed 0 bases, with 4 bases lying between them. The length of the CDR3 is 14 residues.

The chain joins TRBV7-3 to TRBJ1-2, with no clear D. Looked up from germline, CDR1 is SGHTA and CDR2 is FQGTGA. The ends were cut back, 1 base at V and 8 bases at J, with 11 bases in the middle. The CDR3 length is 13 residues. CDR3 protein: CASSLIRGEGYTF. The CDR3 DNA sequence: TGTGCCAGCAGCTTAATCCGGGGAGAAGGCTACACCTTC.

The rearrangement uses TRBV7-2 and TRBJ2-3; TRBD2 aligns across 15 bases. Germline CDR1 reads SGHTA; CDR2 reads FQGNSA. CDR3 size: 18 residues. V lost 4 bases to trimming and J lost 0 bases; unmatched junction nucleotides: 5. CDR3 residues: CASSSGLAGGSSTDTQYF. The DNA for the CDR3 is TGTGCCAGCAGCTCGGGACTAGCGGGGGGAAGTAGCACAGATACGCAGTATTTT.

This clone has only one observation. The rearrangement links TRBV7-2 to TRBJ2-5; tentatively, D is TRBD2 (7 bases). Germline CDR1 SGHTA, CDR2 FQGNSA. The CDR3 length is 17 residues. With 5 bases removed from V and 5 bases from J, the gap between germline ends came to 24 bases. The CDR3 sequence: CASSLERRGGILETQYF. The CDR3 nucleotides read TGTGCCAGCAGCCTGGAACGAAGGGGGGGCATTTTGGAGACCCAGTACTTC.

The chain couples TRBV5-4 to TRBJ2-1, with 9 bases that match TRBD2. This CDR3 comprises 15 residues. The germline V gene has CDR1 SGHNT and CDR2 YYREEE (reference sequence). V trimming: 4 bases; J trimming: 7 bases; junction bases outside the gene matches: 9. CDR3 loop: CASSQVVAGVNEQFF. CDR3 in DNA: TGTGCCAGCAGCCAGGTGGTAGCGGGGGTAAATGAGCAGTTCTTC.

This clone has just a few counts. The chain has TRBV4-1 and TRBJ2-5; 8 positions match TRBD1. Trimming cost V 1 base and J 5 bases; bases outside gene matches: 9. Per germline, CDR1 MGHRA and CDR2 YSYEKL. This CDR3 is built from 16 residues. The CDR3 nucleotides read TGCGCCAGCAGCCAAGGTCGTGCAGGGGGCTTGGAGACCCAGTACTTC. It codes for CASSQGRAGGLETQYF.

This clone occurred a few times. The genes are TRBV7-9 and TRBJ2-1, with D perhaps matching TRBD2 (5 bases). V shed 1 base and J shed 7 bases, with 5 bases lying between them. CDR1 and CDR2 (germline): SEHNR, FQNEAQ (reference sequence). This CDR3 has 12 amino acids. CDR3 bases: TGTGCCAGCAGCTTAGGGGAGAATGAGCAGTTCTTC. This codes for CASSLGENEQFF.

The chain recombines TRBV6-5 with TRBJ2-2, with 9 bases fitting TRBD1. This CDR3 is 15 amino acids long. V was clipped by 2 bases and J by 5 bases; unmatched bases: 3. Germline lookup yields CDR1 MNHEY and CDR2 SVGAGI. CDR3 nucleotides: TGTGCCAGCAGTTACGACAGGGGGAAAACCGGGGAGCTGTTTTTT. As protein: CASSYDRGKTGELFF.

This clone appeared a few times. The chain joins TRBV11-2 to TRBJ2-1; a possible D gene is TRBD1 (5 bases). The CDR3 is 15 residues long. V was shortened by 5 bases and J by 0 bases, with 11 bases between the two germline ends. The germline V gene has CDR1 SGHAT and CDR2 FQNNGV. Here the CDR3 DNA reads TGTGCCAGCAGCCCCCTTAGGGGCTCCTACAATGAGCAGTTCTTC. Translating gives CASSPLRGSYNEQFF.

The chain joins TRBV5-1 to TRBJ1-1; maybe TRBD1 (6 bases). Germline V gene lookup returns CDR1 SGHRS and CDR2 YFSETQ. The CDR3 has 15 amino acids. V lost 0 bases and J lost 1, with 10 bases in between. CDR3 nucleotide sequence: TGCGCCAGCAGCTTGGTGGGACAATCGAACACTGAAGCTTTCTTT. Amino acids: CASSLVGQSNTEAFF.